These T cell receptor beta chains were read from a single sample in a study of pediatric ulcerative colitis. Profiling relied on immunoSEQ multiplex PCR, and the TCRdb table lists in-frame clones only, not all of them. In the table there are roughly 54,000 clones, 87% of which are singletons. Sequenced sample: blood. Receptors were obtained from a boy aged 5-17 years who was a control in a study of pediatric ulcerative colitis. Each CDR3 is given with its conserved first and last residue. Each record gives: CDR3 protein, CDR3 DNA, clone size, D gene, J gene, V gene. A D gene is named only where the DNA matches it firmly. Not all rows give a size; the values are once, few, many and, for expanded clones, a class.

CASSQENPFDMNTEAFF TGTGCCAGCAGCCAAGAAAACCCCTTTGACATGAACACTGAAGCTTTCTTT few - TRBJ1-1 TRBV4-2
CASSLGTSWNEQFF TGTGCCAGCAGTTTAGGGACTAGCTGGAATGAGCAGTTCTTC - TRBD2 TRBJ2-1 TRBV27
CASSLGLAETQYF TGCGCCAGCAGTCTAGGACTAGCAGAGACCCAGTACTTC - TRBD2 TRBJ2-5 TRBV4-1
CASSPRGGNEKLFF TGTGCCAGCAGCCCCCGGGGGGGAAATGAAAAACTGTTTTTT few - TRBJ1-4 TRBV6-5
CASSQRPIDRVGGYTF TGTGCCAGCAGCCAACGTCCCATAGACAGGGTAGGAGGCTACACCTTC - TRBD1 TRBJ1-2 TRBV7-3
CASSLVSGNTEAFF TGCGCCAGCAGCTTGGTCTCCGGGAACACTGAAGCTTTCTTT - - TRBJ1-1 TRBV5-1
CASSESRGEKLFF TGTGCCAGCAGCGAGTCCAGGGGGGAAAAACTGTTTTTT - TRBD1 TRBJ1-4 TRBV9
CASRFWGASPYNEQFF TGCGCCAGCAGATTCTGGGGGGCGTCCCCCTACAATGAGCAGTTCTTC - - TRBJ2-1 TRBV5-1
CASNIQGGGSPLHF TGCGCCAGCAACATCCAGGGAGGTGGTTCACCCCTCCACTTT - - TRBJ1-6 TRBV5-1
CASSAEGFTEAFF TGTGCCAGCAGCGCCGAGGGGTTCACTGAAGCTTTCTTT few - TRBJ1-1 TRBV9
CASILRDSLYEQYF TGTGCCAGCATCCTCAGGGATTCGCTCTACGAGCAGTACTTC once - TRBJ2-7 TRBV5-6
CASSQDWGDNGNTIYF TGCGCCAGCAGCCAAGATTGGGGGGATAATGGAAACACCATATATTTT - - TRBJ1-3 TRBV4-1
CASSGKEGEVFGNTIYF TGTGCCAGCAGTGGGAAGGAAGGGGAGGTTTTCGGAAACACCATATATTTT - - TRBJ1-3 TRBV6-1
CASSEARRYYSGEQFF TGTGCCAGCAGTGAAGCGCGCAGGTATTATAGCGGTGAGCAGTTCTTC - - TRBJ2-1 TRBV6-1
CAISESFGNQKLFF TGTGCCATCAGTGAGTCGTTTGGTAATCAAAAACTGTTTTTT - - TRBJ1-4 TRBV10-3
CSARVGYEQYF TGCAGTGCTAGAGTCGGCTACGAGCAGTACTTC - - TRBJ2-7 TRBV20-1
CASSSPNQPQHF TGTGCCAGCAGTTCCCCGAATCAGCCCCAGCATTTT - - TRBJ1-5 TRBV28